This T cell receptor (beta chain) was sequenced in a study of post-analysis software for immune sequencing data. Unique molecular identifiers featured in each of the TCR beta cDNA libraries. A single record per CDR3 protein comes from TCRdb applying MiXCR to the PCR reads. This sample has over 300,000 distinct CDR3 sequences, with 30% to 45% found just once. The sequencing sample was made of blood. The TCR originated in a girl aged 5-17 years with multiple sclerosis.

For the CDR3, the DNA is TGTGCCAGCAGCGTAGGAGGGGTAAGCACTGAAGCTTTCTTT. Protein: CASSVGGVSTEAFF. The rearrangement uses TRBV9 and TRBJ1-1, with TRBD1 as a possible D gene (5 bases). Germline assignment: CDR1 SGDLS and CDR2 YYNGEE. The CDR3 extends over 14 amino acids. The V end was cut by 0 bases, the J end by 4 bases, with 10 bases between.